This record concerns one TCR beta chain sequence. Its antigen is not yet known. Per-base quality was not reported, and no clone a single base away is much larger than it. Patients with a history of autoimmune disease or receiving systemic immunosuppression were excluded from the trial. Peripheral blood for TCR sequencing was drawn from every dose cohort at baseline, at cycle 4 day 1 and at cycle 7 day 1. Samples came from an open-label, multicenter, first-in-human phase I dose-escalation trial of ivuxolimab. Adults with locally advanced or metastatic melanoma, renal cell carcinoma, hepatocellular carcinoma or head and neck squamous cell carcinoma were enrolled in the trial. Before TCR sequencing, CD4+ T cells and CD8+ T cells from peripheral blood were sorted into separate populations. This sample is part of a study of OX40 agonist ivuxolimab in advanced cancers. At the level of the whole study: Ivuxolimab was a fully human IgG2 agonistic monoclonal antibody targeting the costimulatory receptor OX40 (CD134). The paper covers the monotherapy dose-escalation part of the phase I ivuxolimab trial, which included N ≈ 50 patients. In the dose-escalation cohort, around four fifths of patients were male, and the mean age was about 55 years, with a range of roughly 20 to 79. Of the roughly 52 patients in dose escalation, about 19 had hepatocellular carcinoma, some 15 had melanoma, 9 had renal cell carcinoma and 9 had head and neck cancer. Prior anti-PD-1, anti-PD-L1 or anti-CTLA-4 therapy was permitted, and checkpoint inhibitors had been received by about 44% of dose-escalation patients. Intravenous ivuxolimab was administered to patients every 2 weeks at six dose levels: 0.01, 0.1, 0.3, 1.5, 3 and 10 mg/kg. Partial responses were achieved by three dose-escalation patients, of whom one had hepatocellular carcinoma and two had cutaneous melanoma. The purpose of peripheral TCRbeta sequencing was to test whether ivuxolimab changed TCR sequence diversity and led to clonal T-cell expansion.

Genomic DNA was isolated from the sorted cells so that the TCRbeta CDR3 region could be sequenced. The immunoSEQ Assay was used to sequence the TCRbeta CDR3 regions. Sourced from immuneACCESS, this table was stored by TCRdb with only in-frame sequences that have V and J called. A share of the clones is absent; for the studies checked, an unresolved V gene accounts for under half, and the remainder has no known explanation. This sample gives fewer than 80,000 clones in total; around 85% of them show up just once. The leading ten clones occupy over 4% of the sample. CDR1 SEHNR and CDR2 FQNEAQ were looked up in the germline V gene (reference sequence). The CDR3 spans 14 residues, from the cysteine through the phenylalanine. The read is trimmed to its CDR3 DNA, 42 bases read in frame from base 1. V loses 3 bases, J loses 9 bases, and the germline ends lie 12 bases apart. Beyond this particular receptor, the publication reports: In the 0.1-3.0 mg/kg groups, partial responders were among the patients with the lowest normalized peripheral clonal expansion, particularly in CD8+ T cells. At doses of 0.1 to 3.0 mg/kg, clonal expansion of both CD4+ and CD8+ blood T cells was observed from baseline to week 6. The antigen specificity of the peripheral T cells that underwent clonal expansion was not determined. Low levels of normalized T-cell clonal expansion were also seen in some patients who did not respond. After ivuxolimab, CD8+ T cells had more expanded clones than CD4+ T cells on average.

The chain employs TRBV7-9 and TRBJ1-6; the best D guess is TRBD1, with 6 bases matching. The source was CD4+ or CD8+ T cells sorted from blood, collected in a trial of the OX40 agonist ivuxolimab. This receptor was obtained from an adult with an advanced solid tumor such as melanoma, head and neck, liver or kidney cancer. CDR3 region: CASSLSGDVSPLHF. In nucleotides, the sequence is TGTGCCAGCAGCTTGTCAGGGGATGTTTCACCCCTCCACTTT.